The T cell receptor beta chain described here comes from a study of response to subunit inactivated influenza vaccine. V lost 5 bases and J lost 7, with 12 bases in between. Germline CDR1 reads SGHTA; CDR2 reads FQGNSA. The CDR3 is 12 amino acids. TCRdb itself ran the RT-PCR reads through MiXCR, one entry per CDR3 protein. The profile shows a few hundred thousand distinct CDR3 sequences, about 20% of them singletons. This clonotype was obtained from a man between 50 and 69 years old who received an inactivated influenza vaccine. The material was PBMCs from blood, obtained approximately 22 months after vaccination. The chain employs TRBV7-2 and TRBJ2-7, with a tentative D call TRBD1 (6 bases). The CDR3 spells CASSPSGTEQYF. As DNA, the CDR3 is TGTGCCAGCAGCCCCTCGGGGACAGAGCAGTACTTC.